This entry lists 32 T cell receptor beta chains sequenced from one sample in a study of blood T cell repertoires in COVID-19. Generated by immunoSEQ multiplex PCR, the TCRdb table keeps only in-frame clones and is missing some. The sample lists a few hundred thousand clones; around 81% were seen once. The material sequenced was peripheral blood. The receptor set was obtained from a woman aged 45-65 years with active or convalescent COVID-19.

The V gene is TRBV4-1, the J gene TRBJ2-1, with D perhaps matching TRBD2 (6 bases). The CDR3 is 15 residues long. Between the trimmed V and J ends, which lost 2 bases and 5 bases, there was a span of 13 bases. Germline V gives CDR1 MGHRA, CDR2 YSYEKL. The CDR3 is CASSQLTSYNNEQFF. In DNA, the CDR3 is TGCGCCAGCAGCCAATTGACTAGTTATAACAATGAGCAGTTCTTC.

The chain links TRBV28 to TRBJ1-2; 7 bases agree with TRBD1. Unmatched junction bases numbered 26, after V lost 7 bases and J lost 6 bases. The germline gives CDR1 MDHEN, CDR2 SYDVKM. The CDR3 is 19 residues long. CDR3 sequence reads: CASKTLGGPGQGGIDGYTF. CDR3 bases: TGTGCCAGCAAGACTTTGGGCGGTCCAGGGCAGGGGGGAATAGATGGCTACACCTTC.

The V and J genes are TRBV5-1 and TRBJ2-7, with 7 bases that match TRBD1. This CDR3 region has 15 residues. Germline lookup yields CDR1 SGHRS and CDR2 YFSETQ. The V and J ends lost 4 bases and 3 bases, in that order; junction bases with no gene match: 10. CDR3 amino acids: CASSPTGPPYYEQYF. CDR3 sequence (DNA): TGCGCCAGCAGCCCGACAGGGCCGCCATACTACGAGCAGTACTTC.

There are a few counts of this clone. The CDR3 sequence is CSVGETGGNYGYTF. Here the CDR3 DNA reads TGCAGCGTCGGAGAGACAGGGGGTAACTATGGCTACACCTTC. The chain has TRBV29-1 and TRBJ1-2; 9 positions match TRBD1. J gave up 1 base and V 6 bases, and 6 bases lay outside the gene matches. CDR3 size: 14 residues. CDR1 and CDR2 from the germline V gene are SQVTM and ANQGSEA. Full variable domain (outside the CDR3, taken from reference TRBV29-1 and TRBJ1-2): SAVISQKPSRDICQRGTSLTIQCQVDSQVTMMFWYRQQPGQSLTLIATANQGSEATYESGFVIDKFPISRPNLTFSTLTVSNMSPEDSSIYLCSVGETGGNYGYTFGSGTRLTVV.

The CDR3 nucleotides are TGCAGTGCTAGTGAGACTAGCGGCAATGAGCAGTTCTTC. Translation: CSASETSGNEQFF. This chain links TRBV20-1 with TRBJ2-1; 9 nucleotides line up with TRBD2. J gave up 6 bases and V 3 bases, and 3 bases lay outside the gene matches. CDR1 is DFQATT and CDR2 is SNEGSKA in the germline V gene (reference sequence). The CDR3 is made up of 13 amino acids.

The rearrangement uses TRBV12-2 and TRBJ2-3; TRBD2, as called in the table, went unchecked against the DNA. TRBV12-2 has pseudogene status. The CDR3 totals 17 residues. The CDR3 reads CASRSPSNLTSTDTQYF. The CDR3 DNA sequence: TGTGCAAGTCGCTCCCCAAGTAACCTAACTAGCACAGATACGCAGTATTTT.

The chain recombines TRBV5-1 with TRBJ2-3, with D perhaps matching TRBD2 (6 bases). Germline-derived CDR1 and CDR2 are SGHRS and YFSETQ. Trimming stripped 4 bases from V and 10 bases from J, with 28 bases between. This CDR3 is built from 17 residues. The chain's CDR3 is CASSPKPLGTGAGSQYF. CDR3 in DNA: TGCGCCAGCAGCCCCAAACCCCTTGGAACGGGAGCGGGTTCGCAGTATTTT.

The rearrangement joins TRBV12-3 or TRBV12-4 to TRBJ1-1; no clear D. The CDR3 consists of 13 residues. V shed 3 bases and J shed 3 bases, with 8 bases lying between them. CDR3 amino acids: CASSFGLYTEAFF. The DNA of the CDR3 is TGTGCCAGCAGTTTTGGACTGTACACTGAAGCTTTCTTT.

V and J are TRBV5-6 and TRBJ2-1; TRBD2 agrees at 7 bases. Germline values: CDR1 SGHDT, CDR2 YYEEEE. Losses at the gene ends were 3 bases for V and 8 bases for J; bases not matched to a gene: 5. The CDR3 contains 13 residues. CDR3 nucleotide sequence: TGTGCCAGCAGCTCAGCGGGATTCCATGAGCAGTTCTTC. This translates into CASSSAGFHEQFF.

The rearrangement uses TRBV6-5 and TRBJ2-7; TRBD2 matches at 10 bases. This CDR3 is built from 15 residues. The V gene's germline CDR1 is MNHEY and CDR2 SVGAGI. V lost 4 bases to trimming and J lost 5 bases; unmatched junction nucleotides: 8. In DNA form, the CDR3 reads TGTGCCAGCAGTTCCCCGGTAGCGGGAGGCAACGAGCAGTACTTC. This encodes CASSSPVAGGNEQYF.

The CDR3 protein is CASSYSGVQYF. CDR3 nucleotide sequence: TGTGCCAGCAGTTATTCGGGAGTTCAGTATTTT. This chain uses TRBV6-5 with TRBJ2-3, with a weak D call TRBD2 (6 bases). CDR1 is MNHEY, CDR2 SVGAGI, per germline. The CDR3 runs 11 residues. V was pared by 3 bases and J by 12 bases, with 10 bases between.

This clone was picked up a small number of times. The chain has TRBV19 and TRBJ2-1; TRBD2 aligns across 13 bases. The CDR3 has 17 residues. Germline V gene sequence: CDR1 LNHDA, CDR2 SQIVND (reference sequence). V dropped 3 bases and J dropped 7; count of bases not matched to a gene: 9. As DNA, the CDR3 is TGTGCCAGTAGTATGGTGGGACTAGCGGGATCGGGGAATGAGCAGTTCTTC. Translated: CASSMVGLAGSGNEQFF.

Comments on this clone: Distinct nucleotide sequences in the sample also encode this CDR3. V gene TRBV18 combines with J gene TRBJ1-1, with a weak D call TRBD1 (6 bases). Trimming left V 0 bases short and J 1 base short, with 9 bases between. Germline CDR1 reads KGHSH; CDR2 reads LQKENI. The CDR3 length is 15 residues. The CDR3 bases are TGTGCCAGCTCACCACCCGGCAGGGGGAACACTGAAGCTTTCTTT. This codes for CASSPPGRGNTEAFF. Full variable domain (remainder filled in from reference TRBV18 and TRBJ1-1): NAGVMQNPRHLVRRRGQEARLRCSPMKGHSHVYWYRQLPEEGLKFMVYLQKENIIDESGMPKERFSAEFPKEGPSILRIQQVVRGDSAAYFCASSPPGRGNTEAFFGQGTRLTVV.

The rearrangement uses TRBV2 and TRBJ2-5; D may be TRBD2 (5 bases). This CDR3 region has 12 residues. Looked up from germline, CDR1 is SNHLY and CDR2 is FYNNEI. V was trimmed by 8 bases and J by 4 bases, leaving 11 bases between them. The CDR3 bases are TGTGCCAGCGGGGTACTAGTAGAGACCCAGTACTTC. It is translated as CASGVLVETQYF.

The J gene is TRBJ2-1, the V gene TRBV5-1; maybe TRBD2 (6 bases). Between the trimmed V and J ends, which lost 1 base and 8 bases, there was a span of 13 bases. The CDR3 extends over 14 amino acids. Per the germline V gene, CDR1 is SGHRS and CDR2 is YFSETQ. As DNA, the CDR3 is TGCGCCAGCAGCTTGAAACAGGAGGGGCATGAGCAGTTCTTC. It is translated as CASSLKQEGHEQFF.

The chain is built from TRBV18 and TRBJ2-5; 9 bases fit TRBD2. V lost 1 base, J lost 13 bases, and 10 bases stayed unmatched. The CDR3 extends over 14 amino acids. Germline V gives CDR1 KGHSH, CDR2 LQKENI. Here the CDR3 DNA reads TGTGCCAGCTCACCACTAGCGGGAGAGTCCCGACCGTACTTC. Translation: CASSPLAGESRPYF.

The chain is built from TRBV28 and TRBJ1-1, with D unclear. V was pared by 3 bases and J by 5 bases, with 16 bases between. The length of the CDR3 is 15 residues. Germline values: CDR1 MDHEN, CDR2 SYDVKM. The CDR3 loop reads CASSFPQRGPTEAFF. The CDR3 region has the DNA TGTGCCAGCAGTTTCCCTCAGCGAGGGCCTACTGAAGCTTTCTTT.

The J gene is TRBJ1-2, the V gene TRBV6-4; D ambiguous. V lost 7 bases and J 10 bases, leaving 22 bases between the germline ends. Germline V lookup: CDR1 MRHNA, CDR2 SNTAGT. The CDR3 covers 14 residues. This CDR3 is CASKSSVVLGDYTF. CDR3 sequence (DNA): TGTGCCAGCAAATCGTCCGTAGTCCTTGGTGACTACACCTTC.

CDR3 sequence (DNA): TGCGCCAGCAGCTTGGATGGACTGCCTAATTCACCCCTCCACTTT. It is translated as CASSLDGLPNSPLHF. The chain combines TRBV5-1 with TRBJ1-6, with D hard to call. The germline V gene has CDR1 SGHRS and CDR2 YFSETQ. The V end lost 0 bases, the J end lost 6 bases, and 10 bases lay between the germline ends. CDR3 length: 15 amino acids.

In its sample, this clone was seen once. V and J are TRBV28 and TRBJ2-6, with D uncertain. The V gene's germline CDR1 is MDHEN and CDR2 SYDVKM. V lost 7 bases and J lost 1, with 11 bases in between. The CDR3 is made up of 15 amino acids. The CDR3 DNA is TGTGCCAGCACCCCGGCGAGGTCTGGGGCCAACGTCCTGACTTTC. Its protein is CASTPARSGANVLTF.

This clone was counted only a few times. The chain combines TRBV11-2 with TRBJ2-3, with D hard to call. The V gene's germline CDR1 is SGHAT and CDR2 FQNNGV. With 3 bases removed from V and 9 bases from J, the gap between germline ends came to 10 bases. The CDR3 has 12 residues. The CDR3 DNA sequence: TGTGCCAGCAGCTTTTATAGCATGACGCAGTATTTT. It specifies CASSFYSMTQYF.

With respect to this clone: Other DNA sequences in this specimen translate into the identical CDR3. This chain joins TRBV5-1 and TRBJ1-2, with 7 bases aligning to TRBD1. The germline V gene has CDR1 SGHRS and CDR2 YFSETQ. CDR3 size: 14 residues. V was pared by 0 bases and J by 5 bases, with 4 bases of the junction left unmatched. The CDR3 DNA reads TGCGCCAGCAGCTTGGCCGGGACAGCATATGGCTACACCTTC. This translates into CASSLAGTAYGYTF.

The V and J genes are TRBV6-1 and TRBJ1-6; D gene uncertain. Per germline, CDR1 MNHNS and CDR2 SASEGT. V gave up 3 bases and J gave up 9 bases, with 12 bases separating them. CDR3 size: 14 residues. For the CDR3, the DNA is TGTGCCAGCAGTGAGATCCGCCGAGGTTCACCCCTCCACTTT. Protein sequence: CASSEIRRGSPLHF.

The rearrangement links TRBV5-1 to TRBJ1-4, with D maybe TRBD1 (5 bases). Per the germline V gene, CDR1 is SGHRS and CDR2 is YFSETQ. V was shortened by 2 bases and J by 5 bases, with 10 bases between the two germline ends. This CDR3 spans 14 amino acids. CDR3 sequence reads: CASSLGARNEKLFF. The CDR3 DNA follows: TGCGCCAGCAGCTTAGGGGCCAGAAATGAAAAACTGTTTTTT.

This chain uses TRBV2 with TRBJ1-6; tentative D call: TRBD1 (5 bases). Per the germline V gene, CDR1 is SNHLY and CDR2 is FYNNEI. The CDR3 has 14 residues. Trimming cost V 5 bases and J 7 bases, with 12 bases left between them. In nucleotides, the CDR3 is TGTGCCAGCAGTTCGGGACTGTCAAATTCACCCCTCCACTTT. This encodes CASSSGLSNSPLHF. Full variable domain (outside the CDR3, taken from reference TRBV2 and TRBJ1-6): EPEVTQTPSHQVTQMGQEVILRCVPISNHLYFYWYRQILGQKVEFLVSFYNNEISEKSEIFDDQFSVERPDGSNFTLKIRSTKLEDSAMYFCASSSGLSNSPLHFGNGTRLTVT.

The chain couples TRBV20-1 to TRBJ1-2, with a possible D match to TRBD1 (6 bases). V lost 6 bases and J lost 12, with 17 bases in between. The CDR3 has 11 amino acids. Germline CDR1 DFQATT, CDR2 SNEGSKA (reference sequence). The CDR3, as DNA: TGCAGTGCGTCACCGAAGGGGGTGAACACCTTC. This gives the protein CSASPKGVNTF.

This clone has a handful of counts. The V call is TRBV7-2, the J call TRBJ2-7, with 8 bases matching TRBD2. Per germline, CDR1 SGHTA and CDR2 FQGNSA. The CDR3 consists of 15 residues. V trimming: 2 bases; J trimming: 4 bases; junction bases outside the gene matches: 7. CDR3 nucleotide sequence: TGTGCCAGCAGCTTAACGGGAGGGCCATTTTACGAGCAGTACTTC. Translation gives CASSLTGGPFYEQYF.

This clone was recorded a few times. The chain links TRBV11-2 to TRBJ1-3; D is perhaps TRBD1 (6 bases). Germline V lookup: CDR1 SGHAT, CDR2 FQNNGV. Trimming pared 1 base from V and 2 bases from J, leaving 9 bases between. The CDR3 is 15 amino acids. CDR3 DNA: TGTGCCAGCAGCTTAGTCAGGGGTGCTGGAAACACCATATATTTT. As protein: CASSLVRGAGNTIYF.

This chain connects TRBV5-1 to TRBJ2-7; 8 nucleotides align to TRBD2. Germline V gene sequence: CDR1 SGHRS, CDR2 YFSETQ. V lost 3 bases and J lost 6; bases outside the gene matches: 8. This CDR3 has 14 residues. CDR3 region: CASSSPGGSLEQYF. CDR3 DNA: TGCGCCAGCAGCTCCCCGGGAGGGTCTCTCGAGCAGTACTTC.

This clone was seen a handful of times. The CDR3 bases are TGTGCCAGCCACGGGACAGGTGCCTACGAGCAGTACTTC. This gives the protein CASHGTGAYEQYF. The chain carries TRBV25-1 and TRBJ2-7, with TRBD1 matching over 8 bases. The CDR3 runs 13 residues. Germline V gene lookup returns CDR1 MGHDK and CDR2 SYGVNS. V shed 8 bases and J 2 bases; nucleotides not matched to a gene: 5.

The genes are TRBV28 and TRBJ1-1, with 9 nucleotides matching TRBD1. Trimming at V came to 4 bases and at J to 0 bases, leaving 12 bases not matched to a gene. Germline-derived CDR1 and CDR2 are MDHEN and SYDVKM. The CDR3 totals 18 residues. CDR3 protein: CASSYRQGGRGMNTEAFF. CDR3 nucleotide sequence: TGTGCCAGCAGTTATAGACAGGGGGGTAGGGGTATGAACACTGAAGCTTTCTTT.

The chain carries TRBV7-8 and TRBJ2-7; TRBD2 is a possible D gene (6 bases). The germline gives CDR1 SGHVS, CDR2 FQNEAQ. This CDR3 is built from 19 residues. The V end lost 2 bases, the J end lost 0 bases, and 23 bases lay between the germline ends. The CDR3 sequence is CASSLRGILAPASSYEQYF. CDR3 DNA sequence: TGTGCCAGCAGCTTACGGGGGATTTTGGCACCCGCCAGCTCCTACGAGCAGTACTTC.